The clone carrying this TCR beta chain was detected many times. This entry is derived from a study of neurological immune-mediated disorders. One entry per CDR3 protein, called by TCRdb with MiXCR from the 5' RACE reads. The data contain tens of thousands of distinct CDR3 sequences, under 20% of them singletons. V lost 0 bases, J lost 0 bases, and 5 bases lay in between. CDR1 SGHRS and CDR2 YFSETQ come from the germline V gene. The CDR3 loop spans 14 amino acids. Sequencing was carried out using PBMCs. The source of this sequence is a woman between 40 and 55 years old in good health. The rearrangement uses TRBV5-1 and TRBJ2-3; D gene unclear. As DNA, the CDR3 is TGCGCCAGCAGCTTGGGTCCTAGCACAGATACGCAGTATTTT. Amino acid sequence: CASSLGPSTDTQYF.